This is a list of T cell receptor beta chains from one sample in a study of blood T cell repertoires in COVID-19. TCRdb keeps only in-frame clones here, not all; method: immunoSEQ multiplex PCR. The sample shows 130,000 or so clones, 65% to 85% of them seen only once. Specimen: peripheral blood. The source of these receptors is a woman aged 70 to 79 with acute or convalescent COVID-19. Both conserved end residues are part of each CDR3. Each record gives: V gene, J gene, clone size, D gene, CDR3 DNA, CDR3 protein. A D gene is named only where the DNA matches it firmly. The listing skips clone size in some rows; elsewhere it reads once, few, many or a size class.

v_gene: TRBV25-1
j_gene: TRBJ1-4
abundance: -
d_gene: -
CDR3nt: TGTGCCAGCAGTGAATATACTGCACGAGGGGAAAAACTGTTTTTT
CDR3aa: CASSEYTARGEKLFF

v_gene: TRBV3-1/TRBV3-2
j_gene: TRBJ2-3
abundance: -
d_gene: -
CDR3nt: TGTGCCAGCAGCCAGTGGGACTCCCAGGCCGCAGATACGCAGTATTTT
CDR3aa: CASSQWDSQAADTQYF

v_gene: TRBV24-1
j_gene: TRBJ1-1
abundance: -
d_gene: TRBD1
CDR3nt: TGTGCCACCAGTGATCATCCACAGGGGACCCCTTTACGTCGAACTGAAGCTTTCTTT
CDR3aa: CATSDHPQGTPLRRTEAFF

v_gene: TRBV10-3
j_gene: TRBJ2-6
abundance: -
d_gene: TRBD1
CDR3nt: TGTGCCACGGACGCCGGGACAGGGTATTCTGGGGCCAACGTCCTGACTTTC
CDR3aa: CATDAGTGYSGANVLTF

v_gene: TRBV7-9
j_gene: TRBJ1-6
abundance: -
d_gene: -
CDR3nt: TGTGCCAGCAGCGTCGCCCAGGGTGGAACCCTCCACTTT
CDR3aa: CASSVAQGGTLHF

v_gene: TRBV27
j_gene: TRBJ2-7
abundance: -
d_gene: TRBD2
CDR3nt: TGTGCCAGCAGGAGCGGGGGGCTGGGGGAGCAGTACTTC
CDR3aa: CASRSGGLGEQYF

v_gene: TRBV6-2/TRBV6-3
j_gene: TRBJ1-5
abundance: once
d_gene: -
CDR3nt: TGTGCCAGCAGTTTGGCAGGGAGGACGAGCAATCAGCCCCAGCATTTT
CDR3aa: CASSLAGRTSNQPQHF

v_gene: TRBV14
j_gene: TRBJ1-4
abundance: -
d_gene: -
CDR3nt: TGTGCCAGCAGCCGACCCGGGACATATAATGAAAAACTGTTTTTT
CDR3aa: CASSRPGTYNEKLFF

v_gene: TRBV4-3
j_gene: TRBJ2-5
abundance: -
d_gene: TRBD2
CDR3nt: TGCGCCAGCAGCCAATCCTATGGGACTAGTGGTGAGACCCAGTACTTC
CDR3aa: CASSQSYGTSGETQYF

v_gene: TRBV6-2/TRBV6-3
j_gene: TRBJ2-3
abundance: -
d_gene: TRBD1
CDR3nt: TGTGCCAGCAGTTATCTAGGACAGGGGTTTAAGGATACGCAGTATTTT
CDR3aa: CASSYLGQGFKDTQYF

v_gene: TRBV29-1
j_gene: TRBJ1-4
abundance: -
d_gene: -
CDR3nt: TGCAGCGTTGAAGATCCCCCCACCGACGACGGGGAAAAACTGTTTTTT
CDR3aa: CSVEDPPTDDGEKLFF

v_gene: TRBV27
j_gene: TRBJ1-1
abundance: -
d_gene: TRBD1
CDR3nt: TGTGCCAGTTCACAGGGGATGAGAAGCACTGAAGCTTTCTTT
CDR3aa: CASSQGMRSTEAFF

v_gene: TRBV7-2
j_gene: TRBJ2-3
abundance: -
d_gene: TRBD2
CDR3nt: TGTGCCAGCAGCTTAAGCGGGGGGACCACAGATACGCAGTATTTT
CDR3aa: CASSLSGGTTDTQYF

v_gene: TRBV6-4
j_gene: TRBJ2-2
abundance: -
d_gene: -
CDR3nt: TGTGCCAGCAGTGACCAGGGGTTCACCGGGGAGCTGTTTTTT
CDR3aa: CASSDQGFTGELFF

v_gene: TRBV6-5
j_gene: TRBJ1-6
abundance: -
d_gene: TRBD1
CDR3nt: TGTGCCAGCACTAATGGAAGGGGACAGTCTCTCCACTTT
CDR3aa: CASTNGRGQSLHF

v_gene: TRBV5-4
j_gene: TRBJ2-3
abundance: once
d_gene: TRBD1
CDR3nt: TGTGCCAGCAATGGAAGAGGGGGCGCAGATACGCAGTATTTT
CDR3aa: CASNGRGGADTQYF

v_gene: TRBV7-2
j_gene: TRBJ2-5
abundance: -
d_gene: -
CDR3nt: TGTGCCAGCAGCTTAGAGAGTCAGGGAGAGACCCAGTACTTC
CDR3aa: CASSLESQGETQYF

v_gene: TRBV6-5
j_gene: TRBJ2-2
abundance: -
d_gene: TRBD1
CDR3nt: TGTGCCAGCAGTAACCGACAGGGGGGGGTCGGGGAGCTGTTTTTT
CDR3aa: CASSNRQGGVGELFF

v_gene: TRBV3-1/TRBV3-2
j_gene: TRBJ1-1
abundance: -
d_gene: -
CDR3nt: TGTGCCAGCAGCCAACAGGCGGGGACTGAAGCTTTCTTT
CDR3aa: CASSQQAGTEAFF

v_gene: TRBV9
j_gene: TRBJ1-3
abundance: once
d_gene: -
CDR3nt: TGTGCCAGCAGCGTAGCTACGGGGGACACCATATATTTT
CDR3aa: CASSVATGDTIYF

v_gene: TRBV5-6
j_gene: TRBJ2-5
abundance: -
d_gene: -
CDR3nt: TGTGCCAGCAGCACCGGGTATCGAGAGACCCAGTACTTC
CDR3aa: CASSTGYRETQYF

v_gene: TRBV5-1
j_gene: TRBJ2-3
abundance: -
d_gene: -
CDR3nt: TGCGCCAGCAGCTTGGGACTAGTGGGGAGCACAGATACGCAGTATTTT
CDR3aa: CASSLGLVGSTDTQYF

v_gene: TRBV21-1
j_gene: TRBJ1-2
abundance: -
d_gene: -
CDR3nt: TGTGCCAGCAGCAAAGAGGCCAGGGATGGCTACACCTTC
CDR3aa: CASSKEARDGYTF

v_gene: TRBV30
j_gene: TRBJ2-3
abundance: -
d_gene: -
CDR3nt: TGTGCCTGGAGTGAGGGGTTCCCAGATACGCAGTATTTT
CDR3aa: CAWSEGFPDTQYF

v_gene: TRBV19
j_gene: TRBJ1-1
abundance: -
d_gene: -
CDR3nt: TGTGCCAGTAGTGTCCGGACAGTGTATACTGAAGCTTTCTTT
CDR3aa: CASSVRTVYTEAFF

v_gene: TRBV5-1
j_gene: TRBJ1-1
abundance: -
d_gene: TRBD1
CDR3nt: TGCGCCAGCAGCTGGGGACAGGGGGCGGTCACTGAAGCTTTCTTT
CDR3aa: CASSWGQGAVTEAFF

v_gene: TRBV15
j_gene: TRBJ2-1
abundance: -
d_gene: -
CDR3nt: TGTGCCACCAGCAGAGAGCGAGGGAGCTCCTACAATGAGCAGTTCTTC
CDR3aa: CATSRERGSSYNEQFF

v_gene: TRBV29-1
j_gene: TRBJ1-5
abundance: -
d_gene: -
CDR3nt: TGCAGCGTTGGCGACTGGGGAGATCAGCCCCAGCATTTT
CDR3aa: CSVGDWGDQPQHF

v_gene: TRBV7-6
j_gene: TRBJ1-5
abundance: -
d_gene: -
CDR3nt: TGTGCCAGCAGCAGTGGTTCGGATCAGCCCCAGCATTTT
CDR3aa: CASSSGSDQPQHF

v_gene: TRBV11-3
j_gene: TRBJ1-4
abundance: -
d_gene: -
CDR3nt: TGTGCCAGCAGCTTAGTTACCCGTAGTAATGAAAAACTGTTTTTT
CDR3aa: CASSLVTRSNEKLFF

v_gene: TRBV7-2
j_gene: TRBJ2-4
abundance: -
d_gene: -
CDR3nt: TGTGCCAGCAGCTTAGTACAGGGTTTACTAGCCAAAAACATTCAGTACTTC
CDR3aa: CASSLVQGLLAKNIQYF

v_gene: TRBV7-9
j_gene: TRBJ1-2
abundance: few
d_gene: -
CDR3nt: TGTGCCAGCAGCGGAAGGGGGGGAGGTAACTATGGCTACACCTTC
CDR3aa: CASSGRGGGNYGYTF

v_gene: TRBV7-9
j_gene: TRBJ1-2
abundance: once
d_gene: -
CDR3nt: TGTGCCAGCAGCGTGCTACAGGGTATGGGTGGCTACACCTTC
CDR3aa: CASSVLQGMGGYTF

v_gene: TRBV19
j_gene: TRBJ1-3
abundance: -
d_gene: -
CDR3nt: TGTGCCAGTAAACCGGGAGAACAGAACTCTGGAAACACCATATATTTT
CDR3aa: CASKPGEQNSGNTIYF

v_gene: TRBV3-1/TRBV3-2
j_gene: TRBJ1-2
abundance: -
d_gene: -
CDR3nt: TGTGCCAGCAGCCAAGACGCAGGGCCAGGGGGCTACACCTTC
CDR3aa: CASSQDAGPGGYTF

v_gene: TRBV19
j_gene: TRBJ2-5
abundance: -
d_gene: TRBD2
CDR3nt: TGTGCCAGTAGCCTGGGACTAGCGGGGGCCAACCAAGAGACCCAGTACTTC
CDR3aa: CASSLGLAGANQETQYF

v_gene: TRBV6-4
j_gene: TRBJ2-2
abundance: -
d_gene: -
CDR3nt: TGTGCCAGCAGTGATGAGGAGGGACGGTCCACCGGGGAGCTGTTTTTT
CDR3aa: CASSDEEGRSTGELFF

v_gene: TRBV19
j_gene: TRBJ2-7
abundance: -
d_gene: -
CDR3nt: TGTGCCAGTAGTATAGGACCCAGGGGAAATTCCTACGAGCAGTACTTC
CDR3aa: CASSIGPRGNSYEQYF

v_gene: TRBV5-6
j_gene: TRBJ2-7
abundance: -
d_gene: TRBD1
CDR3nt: TGTGCCAGCAGCCCCGACAGGGTTTCCTACGAGCAGTACTTC
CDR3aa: CASSPDRVSYEQYF

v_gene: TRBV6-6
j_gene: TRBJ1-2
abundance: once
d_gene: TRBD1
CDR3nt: TGTGCCAGCAGTTTGACAGGGGATCCCTATGGCTACACCTTC
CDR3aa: CASSLTGDPYGYTF

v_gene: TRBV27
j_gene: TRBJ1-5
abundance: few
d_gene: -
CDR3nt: TGTGCCAGCAGTTTATCCAGGACACCCAATCAGCCCCAGCATTTT
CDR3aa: CASSLSRTPNQPQHF

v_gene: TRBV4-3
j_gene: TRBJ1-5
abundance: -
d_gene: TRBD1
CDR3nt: TGCGCCAGCAGCCAAAGGACAGGGGGAAACAATCAGCCCCAGCATTTT
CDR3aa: CASSQRTGGNNQPQHF

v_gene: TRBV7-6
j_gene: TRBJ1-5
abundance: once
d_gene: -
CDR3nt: TGTGCCAGCAGCTTGGAACAGGGAGATGTGGATCAGCCCCAGCATTTT
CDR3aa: CASSLEQGDVDQPQHF

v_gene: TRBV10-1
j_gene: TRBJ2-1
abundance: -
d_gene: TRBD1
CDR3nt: TGCGCCAGCAGTGAACAGGGGACGTACAATGAGCAGTTCTTC
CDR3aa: CASSEQGTYNEQFF

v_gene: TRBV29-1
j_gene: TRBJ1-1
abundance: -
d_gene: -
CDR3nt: TGCAGCGTGCACTTGGGCCCCCAAAGAAACACTGAAGCTTTCTTT
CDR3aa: CSVHLGPQRNTEAFF

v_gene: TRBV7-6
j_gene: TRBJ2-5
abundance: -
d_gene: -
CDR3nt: TGTGCCAGCAGCTTTCCCCGAGAGGCTCTCCAAGAGACCCAGTACTTC
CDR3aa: CASSFPREALQETQYF

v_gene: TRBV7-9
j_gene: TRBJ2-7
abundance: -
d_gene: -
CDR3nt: TGTGCCAGCAGCTTAGGCGGGGGCAGCTCCTACGAGCAGTACTTC
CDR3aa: CASSLGGGSSYEQYF

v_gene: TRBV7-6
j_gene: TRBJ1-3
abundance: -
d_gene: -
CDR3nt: TGTGCCAGCAGCTTAGGGACACCGTCTGGAAACACCATATATTTT
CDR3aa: CASSLGTPSGNTIYF

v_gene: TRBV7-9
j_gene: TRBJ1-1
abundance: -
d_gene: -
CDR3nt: TGTGCCAGCAGCTTAGCCCATCAAGGGGTGAACACTGAAGCTTTCTTT
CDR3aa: CASSLAHQGVNTEAFF

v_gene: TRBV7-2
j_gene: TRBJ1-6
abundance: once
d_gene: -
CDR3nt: TGTGCCAGCAGCTCAGGGGTCTATAATTCACCCCTCCACTTT
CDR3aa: CASSSGVYNSPLHF

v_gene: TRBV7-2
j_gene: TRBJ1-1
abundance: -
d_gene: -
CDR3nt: TGTGCCAGCAGCCCGTCCCAGGGATTTCGCACTGAAGCTTTCTTT
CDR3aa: CASSPSQGFRTEAFF

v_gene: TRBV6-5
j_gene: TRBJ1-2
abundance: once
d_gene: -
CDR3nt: TGTGCCAGCAGTTACTACCGGACATTCCCCCATGGCTACACCTTC
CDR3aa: CASSYYRTFPHGYTF

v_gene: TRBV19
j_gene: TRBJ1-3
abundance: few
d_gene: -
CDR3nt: TGTGCCAGTAGCCACACGGGTCCTGGAAACACCATATATTTT
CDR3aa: CASSHTGPGNTIYF

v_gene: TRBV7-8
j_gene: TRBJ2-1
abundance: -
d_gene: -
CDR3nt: TGTGCCAGCAGCCCCCGGGTCTACAATGAGCAGTTCTTC
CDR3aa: CASSPRVYNEQFF

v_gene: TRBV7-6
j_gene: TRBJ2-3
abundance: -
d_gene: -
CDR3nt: TGTGCCAGCAGCTCAACCGAACTTCTACAGGTCAACAGGCAGTATTTT
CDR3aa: CASSSTELLQVNRQYF

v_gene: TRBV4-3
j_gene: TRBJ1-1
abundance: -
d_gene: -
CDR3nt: TGCGCCAGCAGCCAAGATTTCGGAGGGAAAGCTGAAGCTTTCTTT
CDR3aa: CASSQDFGGKAEAFF

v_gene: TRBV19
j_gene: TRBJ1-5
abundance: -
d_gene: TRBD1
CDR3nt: TGTGCCAGTAGCAAAGAACAGGGGGTGAGCAATCAGCCCCAGCATTTT
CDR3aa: CASSKEQGVSNQPQHF

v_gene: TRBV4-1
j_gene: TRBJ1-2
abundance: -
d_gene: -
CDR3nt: TGCGCCAGCAGCCAAGAGGGCTCCGGCCTCTATGGCTACACCTTC
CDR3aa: CASSQEGSGLYGYTF

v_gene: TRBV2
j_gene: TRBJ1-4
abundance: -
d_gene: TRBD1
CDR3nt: TGTGCCAGTGGGCCCGGGACAGGTCGGGAAAAACTGTTTTTT
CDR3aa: CASGPGTGREKLFF